The rows below give T cell receptor beta chains drawn from one sample of a study of blood T cell repertoires in COVID-19. Using immunoSEQ multiplex PCR, the repertoire was profiled, and TCRdb retains in-frame clones only, with some absent. This sample has under 250,000 clones; about 86% occur once, and the top ten carry roughly 7.8%. Material for sequencing was peripheral blood. These receptors were taken from a man aged 35-49 years with active or convalescent COVID-19. Both conserved end residues are trimmed from each CDR3.

CDR3: ASSGTGREKLF
V: TRBV25-1

CDR3: AWSSNGGKYEQY
V: TRBV30

CDR3: ASSKTGGEETQY
V: TRBV5-1

CDR3: AIRGGINYGYT
V: TRBV12-3/TRBV12-4

CDR3: AAQQGSSPLH
V: TRBV6-5

CDR3: ATHVGLAGALLISSYNEQF
V: TRBV2

CDR3: ASSTSGTNEQF
V: TRBV10-1

CDR3: ATSGILGGGYGYT
V: TRBV15

CDR3: ASTHSGTGGSLRTGELF
V: TRBV18

CDR3: ASMGLAVTGELF
V: TRBV27

CDR3: ASRLLNGYT
V: TRBV5-6

CDR3: ASSFQTGTEAF
V: TRBV27

CDR3: ASSQGSGTPYNEQF
V: TRBV3-1/TRBV3-2

CDR3: ASSLTSGGQETQY
V: TRBV5-8

CDR3: ASSELARVNTGELF
V: TRBV6-1

CDR3: ASSLQGATEAF
V: TRBV7-3

CDR3: ASSFAGTSGYEQY
V: TRBV14

CDR3: TSSQKRRSYEQY
V: TRBV1

CDR3: ASTGGGGAYKYTEAF
V: TRBV11-2

CDR3: AWNKKAGGYGYT
V: TRBV30

CDR3: ATSDFRLGGEQF
V: TRBV24-1

CDR3: ASKGDTEAF
V: TRBV5-1

CDR3: AWSPRGNQPQH
V: TRBV30